The table lists the clone carrying this T cell receptor beta chain with a count of one. Its matching antigen is unknown. The sample originates from a study of CD8 T cells in Susac syndrome. Broader study findings: The study identified roughly seventeen and five Susac-specific public clones in total CD8+ and CD8+ TEMRA repertoires.

Germline V CDR1 and CDR2: SGHDT, YYEEEE. CDR3 length equals 13 residues. Germline trimming cut 3 bases from V and 6 bases from J; bases unmatched to any gene: 6. Reverse transcription of 0.5 to 1 ug RNA was performed with random hexamers. With immunoSEQ multiplex PCR, TCR beta CDR3 was amplified across 54 Vbeta and 13 Jbeta. Using its own MiXCR run on the immunoSEQ multiplex PCR reads, TCRdb lists one record per CDR3 protein. The sample contains approximately 100,000 distinct CDR3 sequences, roughly 94% of which appear only once. This sequence originates from a human donor with Susac syndrome. This chain joins TRBV5-6 and TRBJ2-7, with 7 bases matching TRBD2. The sequenced material came from CD8+ T cells from PBMCs. The CDR3 region has the DNA TGTGCCAGCAGCTGGGGGACGGGGGGCGAGCAGTACTTC. Translated, it gives CASSWGTGGEQYF. Looking up the rest from reference TRBV5-6 and TRBJ2-7 gives the full variable domain: DAGVTQSPTHLIKTRGQQVTLRCSPKSGHDTVSWYQQALGQGPQFIFQYYEEEERQRGNFPDRFSGHQFPNYSSELNVNALLLGDSALYLCASSWGTGGEQYFGPGTRLTVT.